What follows is one T cell receptor (beta chain) and its context. Germline CDR1 and CDR2: LNHNV and YYDKDF (reference sequence). V lost 1 base and J 5 bases, leaving 11 bases between the germline ends. The CDR3 is made up of 14 amino acids. These data belong to a study of blood T cell repertoires in COVID-19. The table came from immunoSEQ multiplex PCR; TCRdb's copy has only in-frame clones and leaves some out. The sample lists approximately 280,000 clones; 85% were seen once. The sequence derives from a man aged 50-60 years with active or convalescent COVID-19. The chain uses TRBV15 and TRBJ2-5; D is perhaps TRBD2 (5 bases). Source material: peripheral blood. As DNA, the CDR3 is TGTGCCACCAGCAGAGTGAGGGTTAGGGAGACCCAGTACTTC. This codes for CATSRVRVRETQYF.